This is a list of T cell receptor beta chains from one sample in a study of cytomegalovirus exposure and HLA in healthy donors. Clones were sequenced by immunoSEQ multiplex PCR, and TCRdb holds only the in-frame ones, with some missing. The table records 150,000 to 250,000 clones, 85% of them present only once. Material: PBMCs. The receptors stem from a woman between 50 and 59 years old in good health and CMV-seronegative. CDR3s include the opening cysteine and the closing phenylalanine or tryptophan. Each record gives: V gene, J gene, CDR3 protein.

V gene: TRBV6-5
J gene: TRBJ2-2
CDR3 protein: CASSYHRTNTGELFF

V gene: TRBV6-5
J gene: TRBJ2-5
CDR3 protein: CASSLQVQETQYF

V gene: TRBV5-1
J gene: TRBJ2-3
CDR3 protein: CASSLGGSGNTDTQYF

V gene: TRBV23-1
J gene: TRBJ1-5
CDR3 protein: CASSVSGGEKGNQPQHF

V gene: TRBV11-3
J gene: TRBJ2-3
CDR3 protein: CASSLDSRLAGGDTQYF

V gene: TRBV27
J gene: TRBJ2-7
CDR3 protein: CASRGTSGSIYEQYF

V gene: TRBV4-1
J gene: TRBJ1-1
CDR3 protein: CASSRTGSGANTEAFF

V gene: TRBV27
J gene: TRBJ2-7
CDR3 protein: CASTHFPSGRAYEQYF

V gene: TRBV28
J gene: TRBJ2-7
CDR3 protein: CASSSTHPSITGSLYEQYF

V gene: TRBV18
J gene: TRBJ2-1
CDR3 protein: CASSATSGNYNEQFF